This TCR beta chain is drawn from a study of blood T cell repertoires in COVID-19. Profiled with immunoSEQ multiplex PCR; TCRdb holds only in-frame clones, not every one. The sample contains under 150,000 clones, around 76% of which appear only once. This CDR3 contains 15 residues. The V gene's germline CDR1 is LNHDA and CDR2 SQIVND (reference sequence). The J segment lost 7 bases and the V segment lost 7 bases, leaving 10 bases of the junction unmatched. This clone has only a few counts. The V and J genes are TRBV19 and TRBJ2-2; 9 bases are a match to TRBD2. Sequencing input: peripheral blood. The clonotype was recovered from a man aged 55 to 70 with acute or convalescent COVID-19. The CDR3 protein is CASNPSGNYGGELFF. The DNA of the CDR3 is TGTGCCAGTAACCCTAGCGGGAATTATGGCGGGGAGCTGTTTTTT.